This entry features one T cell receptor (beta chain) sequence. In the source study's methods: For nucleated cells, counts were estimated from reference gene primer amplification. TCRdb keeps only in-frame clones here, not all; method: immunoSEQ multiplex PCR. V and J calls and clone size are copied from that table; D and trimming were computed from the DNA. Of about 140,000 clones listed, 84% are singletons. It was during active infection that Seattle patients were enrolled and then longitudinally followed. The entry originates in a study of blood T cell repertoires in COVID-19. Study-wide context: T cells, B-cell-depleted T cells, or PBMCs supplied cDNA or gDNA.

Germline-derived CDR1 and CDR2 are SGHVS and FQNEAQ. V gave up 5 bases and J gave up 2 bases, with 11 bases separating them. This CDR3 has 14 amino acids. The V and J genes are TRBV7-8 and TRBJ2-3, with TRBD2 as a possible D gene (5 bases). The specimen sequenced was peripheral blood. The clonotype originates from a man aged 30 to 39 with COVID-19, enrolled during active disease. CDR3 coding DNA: TGTGCCAGCAGCGCCCTGAGGGACACAGATACGCAGTATTTT. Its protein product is CASSALRDTDTQYF.